Below, 4 T cell receptor beta chains from the same sample are listed, as sequenced in a study of T cell responses to AZD1222 COVID-19 vaccine. Profiled with immunoSEQ multiplex PCR; TCRdb holds only in-frame clones, not every one. Of 150,000 to 200,000 clones in the sample, just over 90% are singletons; the top ten hold 1.3%. Sequenced material: peripheral blood, taken 28 days after the second AZD1222 dose. Receptor source: an adult who received the AZD1222 COVID-19 vaccine.

The gene calls are TRBV7-9 and TRBJ2-5; D call uncertain. V lost 1 base and J lost 6, with 9 bases in between. This CDR3 is built from 13 residues. The germline V gene encodes CDR1 SEHNR and CDR2 FQNEAQ (reference sequence). The CDR3 nucleotides read TGTGCCAGCAGCTTAGGGGGTTGGAAGACCCAGTACTTC. Amino acids: CASSLGGWKTQYF.

The gene calls are TRBV7-2 and TRBJ2-7, with D perhaps TRBD1 or TRBD2 (7 bases each). The CDR3 is 16 amino acids. Per germline, CDR1 SGHTA and CDR2 FQGNSA. V was pared by 1 base and J by 3 bases, with 16 bases between. CDR3 DNA: TGTGCCAGCAGCTTAGAAGGACAGGCGGGGGACTACGAGCAGTACTTC. Residues: CASSLEGQAGDYEQYF.

This clone has a single count. The V and J genes are TRBV7-2 and TRBJ2-5; the match to TRBD2 covers 8 bases. The V segment lost 1 base and the J segment 1 base; nucleotides outside the gene matches: 8. This CDR3 comprises 17 residues. Germline V gene lookup returns CDR1 SGHTA and CDR2 FQGNSA. The CDR3 is CASSLGSGGTLQETQYF. DNA of the CDR3: TGTGCCAGCAGCTTAGGGTCGGGGGGGACTCTCCAAGAGACCCAGTACTTC.

This chain uses TRBV19 with TRBJ2-1, with D possibly TRBD2 on 6 matching bases. This CDR3 has 16 amino acids. The ends were cut back, 2 bases at V and 1 base at J, with 12 bases in the middle. Germline CDR1 reads LNHDA; CDR2 reads SQIVND (reference sequence). The CDR3 sequence is CASSISFAGSYNEQFF. CDR3 coding DNA: TGTGCCAGTAGTATATCTTTCGCGGGATCCTACAATGAGCAGTTCTTC.